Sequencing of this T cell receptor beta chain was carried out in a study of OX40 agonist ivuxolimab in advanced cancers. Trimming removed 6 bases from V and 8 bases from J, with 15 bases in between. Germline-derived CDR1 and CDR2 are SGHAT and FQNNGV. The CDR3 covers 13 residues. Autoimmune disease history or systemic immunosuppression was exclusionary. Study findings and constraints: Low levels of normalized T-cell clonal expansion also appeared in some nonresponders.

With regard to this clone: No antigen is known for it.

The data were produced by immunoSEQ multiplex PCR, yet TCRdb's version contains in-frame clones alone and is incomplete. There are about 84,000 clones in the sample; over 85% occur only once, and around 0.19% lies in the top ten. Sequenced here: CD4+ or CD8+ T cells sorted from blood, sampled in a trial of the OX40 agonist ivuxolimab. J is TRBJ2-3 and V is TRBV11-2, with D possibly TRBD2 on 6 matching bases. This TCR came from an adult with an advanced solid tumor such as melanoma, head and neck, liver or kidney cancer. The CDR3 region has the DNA TGTGCCAGCAGTTCCTCCCAGGAGGGTACGCAGTATTTT. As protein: CASSSSQEGTQYF.